This T cell receptor beta chain came from a study of T-cell memory formation after mild COVID-19 listed by TCRdb under 2021. With regard to the full study: TCR sequence clusters from the two donors were largely donor specific. In two donors, T-cell clones that expanded and contracted after mild COVID-19 were followed by sequencing TCRalpha and TCRbeta repertoires longitudinally. Two young, previously healthy adult volunteers, one female and one male, were included in the cohort. Beyond this particular receptor, the publication reports: SARS-CoV-2 specificity of the second-wave clones peaking on day 37 was not confirmed. The detection of some responding clones in pre-infection memory suggests that pre-existing cross-reactive memory T cells joined the SARS-CoV-2 response. Clones that contracted from day 15 to 85 showed balanced CD4/CD8 phenotypes, whereas a second wave of clones that expanded from day 15 to 37 leaned towards CD4+. Only two mild cases were covered in the study, and larger cohorts including severe cases with pre-infection samples were considered necessary. Contracting CD4+ clones were located mainly in the CM and EM memory subsets, whereas CD8+ clones were found to be enriched in EMRA.

The germline V gene supplies CDR1 SGHRS and CDR2 YFSETQ. The CDR3 covers 13 residues, taking in both the cysteine and the phenylalanine. Solely the CDR3 DNA is kept, with 39 bases framed from the first base. Trimmed from V: 2 bases; trimmed from J: 6 bases; junction bases lacking a gene match: 4. Data came from an Illumina NovaSeq 6000. TCRalpha and TCRbeta cDNA libraries were constructed by 5'RACE with constant-segment primers, with sample barcodes and unique molecular identifiers being introduced. Trizol reagent was used to extract RNA from every sample. Libraries were amplified in two PCR steps, with a second sample barcode and Illumina TruSeq adapters added in the second step. Sequencing of the libraries was done on an Illumina NovaSeq, producing 2 x 150 bp paired-end reads. Concerning the study's data processing: Reads were demultiplexed and collapsed into UMI-guided consensus sequences with migec v1.2.7. Using mixcr v2.1.11, the UMI consensuses were aligned to TRA and TRB V and J templates and assembled into clonotypes. A clonotype was counted as expanded or contracted only if both edgeR and NoisET called the change significant, with noise models trained on biological replicates. For edgeR calls, the cutoffs were a false discovery rate-adjusted p below 0.01 and a log2 fold-change threshold of 1. As an exploratory analysis of dynamics, max-normalized trajectories of the 1000 most abundant clonotypes were examined with PCA combined with hierarchical clustering. The CD4 or CD8 phenotype of responding clones was assigned using the separately sequenced CD4+ and CD8+ repertoires. TCRdb reran the public reads through fastp at Q25 and MiXCR, keeping productive beta chains. Records with the same CDR3 protein are collapsed into one entry carrying the most frequent genes and DNA. In this record, the V and J calls reflect TCRdb's handling and not the investigators' own analysis. The table for this sample lists 450,000 or so distinct CDR3 sequences; 15% to 25% of them were counted only once. The ten biggest clones cover around 8% of the sample.

Ficoll-Paque density gradient centrifugation was used to isolate PBMCs. This clonotype appeared a few times. Its specific antigen is unknown. Qualities for individual bases were not recorded, and no much larger clone is one base off. The chain was built from TRBV5-1 and TRBJ2-7, with 8 junctional bases fitting TRBD1. This receptor was identified in an adult woman who had mild COVID-19 (a few samples of this study predate the infection). The sample titles of this study are shuffled in the database, so cell type and time point are left out; the donor was told from shared clones. Sample: PBMCs or a T cell subset sorted from them (not recorded which). The CDR3 loop reads CASSFDRGGEQYF. The nucleotide sequence reads as follows: TGCGCCAGCAGCTTCGACAGGGGCGGCGAGCAGTACTTC.